This T cell receptor (beta chain) was sequenced during a study of neurological immune-mediated disorders. Study-wide findings and caveats: None of the CDR3 amino acid sequences of expanded clones recurred across subjects, suggesting private repertoires in all groups.

CDR1 SGHRS and CDR2 YFSETQ come from the germline V gene. The CDR3 extends over 14 amino acids. Deletions cut 4 bases from V and 5 bases from J, with 13 bases between. Each TCR transcript was tagged with a 10-nucleotide random UMI during 5'RACE. MiXCR, applied by TCRdb to the 5' RACE reads, yields one record per CDR3 protein. The data contain 55,000 to 65,000 distinct CDR3 sequences, 3.5% to 4.5% of them singletons. The table lists this clonotype with many counts. Its antigen is unknown. The sequenced material came from PBMCs. The chain has TRBV5-1 and TRBJ2-1; D is perhaps TRBD2 (5 bases). This TCR derives from a woman aged 45-60 years with multiple sclerosis. This chain's CDR3 is CASSGGLSNNEQFF. The CDR3 DNA reads as TGCGCCAGCAGCGGTGGACTTTCTAACAATGAGCAGTTCTTC.